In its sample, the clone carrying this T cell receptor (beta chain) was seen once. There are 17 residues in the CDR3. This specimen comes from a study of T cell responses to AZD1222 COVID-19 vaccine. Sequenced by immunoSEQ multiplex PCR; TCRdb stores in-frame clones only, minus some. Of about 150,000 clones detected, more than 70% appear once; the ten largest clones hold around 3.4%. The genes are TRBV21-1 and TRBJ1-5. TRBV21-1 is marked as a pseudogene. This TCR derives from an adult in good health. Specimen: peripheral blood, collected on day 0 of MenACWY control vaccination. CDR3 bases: TGTGCCAGCAGCACTTCTCCCCCTCGCGGGAAAAATCAGCCCCAGCATTTT. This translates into CASSTSPPRGKNQPQHF.